Listed below are T cell receptor beta chains from one sample, sequenced in a study of patients and donors after allogeneic stem cell transplantation. TCRdb processed the RT-PCR reads anew with MiXCR; each CDR3 protein has one entry. The profile covers 400,000 to 500,000 distinct CDR3 sequences, with 16% appearing a single time and around 7.2% taken by the ten largest. Sequenced material: blood, either unsorted or a sorted T cell fraction (not recorded which). The receptor source for this set is a human donor who was either an allogeneic HSCT recipient or a stem cell or donor lymphocyte infusion donor (not recorded which). It is not recorded whose cells these are; they may come from a transplant donor. Both conserved end residues are part of each CDR3. Each record gives: D gene, V gene, J gene, clone size, CDR3 protein, CDR3 DNA. D genes are given only for firm matches. Clone size appears in some rows only: once, few, many, or a class for an expanded clone.

>NA|TRBV3-1|TRBJ1-1|NA
CASSPDSQAEAFF
TGTGCCAGCAGCCCGGACAGTCAGGCTGAAGCTTTCTTT
>NA|TRBV9|TRBJ1-1|NA
CASSVDGGKNTEAFF
TGTGCCAGCAGCGTAGATGGGGGGAAGAACACTGAAGCTTTCTTT
>NA|TRBV6-5|TRBJ1-2|few
CASSYHGSPLYGYTF
TGTGCCAGCAGTTACCACGGGTCACCTCTATATGGCTACACCTTC
>TRBD2|TRBV7-3|TRBJ2-1|NA
CASSLMGTRGGEQFF
TGTGCCAGCAGCTTAATGGGGACTAGGGGCGGTGAGCAGTTCTTC
>NA|TRBV20-1|TRBJ2-3|many
CSADDRLYQYF
TGCAGTGCGGACGACCGCCTATATCAGTATTTT
>NA|TRBV7-9|TRBJ2-2|NA
CASSSQLGPNTGELFF
TGTGCCAGCAGCTCACAGCTAGGCCCCAACACCGGGGAGCTGTTTTTT
>TRBD2|TRBV9|TRBJ2-5|many
CASSPRTSGSSRSETQYF
TGTGCCAGCAGCCCCCGGACTAGCGGGAGCAGTAGGTCGGAGACCCAGTACTTC
>NA|TRBV14|TRBJ2-1|NA
CASSPLLGSNEQFF
TGTGCCAGCAGCCCACTCTTAGGGTCCAATGAGCAGTTCTTC
>NA|TRBV7-8|TRBJ1-3|NA
CASSLLSAGSGNTIYF
TGTGCCAGCAGCTTGCTTTCCGCGGGCTCTGGAAACACCATATATTTT
>NA|TRBV7-3|TRBJ2-1|NA
CASSLGARPSYNEQFF
TGTGCCAGCAGCTTAGGGGCCCGTCCCTCCTACAATGAGCAGTTCTTC
>NA|TRBV7-9|TRBJ1-1|many
CASSNGRGGTEAFF
TGTGCCAGCAGTAACGGACGGGGGGGCACTGAAGCTTTCTTT
>TRBD1|TRBV19|TRBJ1-4|few
CASSKTGGTNEKLFF
TGTGCCAGTAGTAAAACAGGGGGCACTAATGAAAAACTGTTTTTT
>NA|TRBV12-3/TRBV12-4|TRBJ2-5|many
CASSRTEETQYF
TGTGCCAGCAGCCGGACGGAAGAGACCCAGTACTTC
>TRBD2|TRBV7-9|TRBJ2-1|few
CASSSGTSGRSKQFF
TGTGCCAGCAGCTCCGGGACTAGCGGGAGAAGTAAGCAGTTCTTC
>NA|TRBV7-9|TRBJ2-1|few
CASSPPGWGSNEQFF
TGTGCCAGCAGCCCACCGGGGTGGGGGAGCAATGAGCAGTTCTTC
>TRBD2|TRBV20-1|TRBJ2-7|NA
CSARIAGRVGEQYF
TGCAGTGCTAGGATAGCGGGACGGGTCGGCGAGCAGTACTTC
>NA|TRBV6-2/TRBV6-3|TRBJ2-5|few
CASSRGERGWVETQYF
TGTGCCAGCAGCCGAGGCGAACGGGGGTGGGTAGAGACCCAGTACTTC
>TRBD2|TRBV18|TRBJ2-1|NA
CASSPRPSGRPYNEQFF
TGTGCCAGCTCACCACGGCCTAGCGGGCGCCCCTACAATGAGCAGTTCTTC
>NA|TRBV20-1|TRBJ2-7|NA
CSARDRDGSYEQYF
TGCAGTGCTAGAGACCGGGACGGATCCTACGAGCAGTACTTC
>NA|TRBV29-1|TRBJ1-1|NA
CSVEDGGYTEAFF
TGCAGCGTTGAAGATGGGGGGTACACTGAAGCTTTCTTT
>NA|TRBV7-2|TRBJ1-5|NA
CASSLAAGPRSSNQPQHF
TGTGCCAGCAGCTTAGCGGCAGGGCCCCGGTCGAGCAATCAGCCCCAGCATTTT
>NA|TRBV29-1|TRBJ2-7|many
CSASYGSSYEQYF
TGCAGCGCCAGTTACGGGAGTTCCTACGAGCAGTACTTC
>TRBD2|TRBV4-2|TRBJ2-2|NA
CASSLVSGRVMNTGELFF
TGTGCCAGCAGCCTAGTTAGCGGGAGGGTGATGAACACCGGGGAGCTGTTTTTT
>TRBD2|TRBV19|TRBJ2-7|NA
CASSIVAGGPYEQYF
TGTGCCAGTAGTATAGTAGCGGGAGGGCCCTACGAGCAGTACTTC
>NA|TRBV7-9|TRBJ2-1|few
CASSLKVYGLFF
TGTGCCAGCAGCTTAAAGGTTTACGGGTTGTTCTTC
>NA|TRBV5-1|TRBJ1-2|many
CASSYDRQDGYTF
TGCGCCAGCAGCTATGACCGCCAGGATGGCTACACCTTC
>NA|TRBV15|TRBJ2-1|few
CATSRVLPEQFF
TGTGCCACCAGCAGAGTGCTGCCTGAGCAGTTCTTC
>TRBD1|TRBV9|TRBJ1-1|NA
CASSAQGALNTEAFF
TGTGCCAGCAGCGCCCAGGGGGCCTTGAACACTGAAGCTTTCTTT
>NA|TRBV25-1|TRBJ2-5|NA
CASSEYIPTLGQETQYF
TGTGCCAGCAGTGAATATATTCCCACTTTAGGGCAAGAGACCCAGTACTTC
>NA|TRBV7-6|TRBJ2-2|NA
CASSPWGTGTGELFF
TGTGCCAGCAGCCCTTGGGGGACGGGCACCGGGGAGCTGTTTTTT
>NA|TRBV11-1|TRBJ2-1|few
CASSSWGLNNEQFF
TGTGCCAGCAGCTCCTGGGGGCTTAACAATGAGCAGTTCTTC
>NA|TRBV6-2/TRBV6-3|TRBJ2-7|few
CASRGPDYEQYF
TGTGCCAGCAGAGGACCAGACTACGAGCAGTACTTC
>NA|TRBV18|TRBJ2-7|NA
CASSPSGVGSGRGEQYF
TGTGCCAGCTCACCGTCCGGGGTGGGTAGCGGACGAGGCGAGCAGTACTTC
>TRBD2|TRBV29-1|TRBJ2-7|many
CSSTIAGGGSEQYF
TGCAGCTCTACCATTGCGGGAGGGGGCTCCGAGCAGTACTTC
>TRBD1|TRBV5-1|TRBJ2-7|many
CASRFTIGQGSSYEQYF
TGCGCCAGCAGATTCACCATTGGACAGGGTAGCTCCTACGAGCAGTACTTC
>NA|TRBV6-2/TRBV6-3|TRBJ2-1|many
CASSYSAGYNEQFF
TGTGCCAGCAGTTACTCTGCGGGGTACAATGAGCAGTTCTTC
>NA|TRBV7-9|TRBJ1-4|few
CASSTFGGSWNEKLFF
TGTGCCAGCAGCACCTTCGGTGGCAGTTGGAATGAAAAACTGTTTTTT
>NA|TRBV12-3/TRBV12-4|TRBJ1-1|many
CASRALNRNTEAFF
TGTGCCAGCAGGGCGCTCAACCGGAACACTGAAGCTTTCTTT
>NA|TRBV7-9|TRBJ2-3|few
CASSWGRLHTQYF
TGTGCCAGCAGCTGGGGGAGGTTACATACGCAGTATTTT
>TRBD1|TRBV15|TRBJ2-7|NA
CATSRDGDRGDEQYF
TGTGCCACCAGCAGAGATGGGGACAGGGGAGACGAGCAGTACTTC